The 6 T cell receptor beta chains below were found in one sample sequenced in a study of response to subunit inactivated influenza vaccine. TCRdb reprocessed the RT-PCR reads via MiXCR and lists one record per CDR3 protein. This sample has hundreds of thousands of distinct CDR3 sequences; roughly 12% occur once, and the top ten carry 9.5% to 11%. These data are also associated with another study on T cells expressing NK-cell markers. This second study notes: 5'RACE template switching with UMIs generated TCR beta cDNA.

The sample consisted of PBMCs from blood, taken on the day of vaccination. Receptors originate from a man between 50 and 59 years old who received an inactivated influenza vaccine.

The chain couples TRBV6-2 or TRBV6-3 to TRBJ2-3, with TRBD2 as a possible D gene (5 bases). The germline gives CDR1 MNHEY, CDR2 SVGEGT. V was cut by 8 bases and J by 9 bases, with 18 bases left in between. This CDR3 has 13 amino acids. The CDR3, as DNA: TGTGCCAGCGGCCCTCCGGGGAGTTGGACGCAGTATTTT. Protein sequence: CASGPPGSWTQYF.

The chain has TRBV29-1 and TRBJ2-3, with TRBD1 as a possible D gene (5 bases). The CDR3 has 12 amino acids. CDR1 SQVTM and CDR2 ANQGSEA come from the germline V gene. The CDR3 is CSPDRGTDTQYF. DNA of the CDR3: TGCAGTCCCGACAGAGGCACAGATACGCAGTATTTT.

The chain carries TRBV24-1 and TRBJ1-2, with D unclear. Per germline, CDR1 KGHDR and CDR2 SFDVKD. Trimming shortened V by 4 bases and J by 5 bases, and 10 bases separated the two germline ends. The CDR3 consists of 13 residues. The CDR3 sequence is CATSEAAGYGYTF. CDR3 nucleotide sequence: TGTGCCACCAGTGAGGCGGCCGGATATGGCTACACCTTC.

There are a few counts of this clonotype. The chain employs TRBV9 and TRBJ2-1, with D possibly being TRBD2 (7 bases). The germline gives CDR1 SGDLS, CDR2 YYNGEE. Trimming took off 3 bases at V and 7 bases at J, with 23 bases between the two ends. The CDR3 covers 17 residues. The CDR3 is CASSGLGGRGIGNEQFF. The CDR3 bases are TGTGCCAGCAGCGGGCTCGGGGGGCGGGGGATAGGTAATGAGCAGTTCTTC.

The J gene is TRBJ2-1, the V gene TRBV18, with D perhaps TRBD2 (6 bases). CDR1 and CDR2 from the germline V gene are KGHSH and LQKENI. This CDR3 region has 12 residues. The V gene lost 1 base and the J gene lost 11 bases, with 9 bases spanning the gap. The CDR3 DNA reads as TGTGCCAGCTCACCACTTGCGGGACAGCAGTTCTTC. This gives the protein CASSPLAGQQFF.

This clonotype came up a few times. The genes are TRBV20-1 and TRBJ2-1, with 9 bases identical to TRBD2. Losses at the gene ends were 6 bases for V and 4 bases for J; bases not matched to a gene: 13. CDR3 size: 16 residues. The germline CDR1 and CDR2 sequences are DFQATT and SNEGSKA (reference sequence). The DNA for the CDR3 is TGCAGTGCAAGACCGATGACTAGCGGATCTTACAATGAGCAGTTCTTC. The encoded protein is CSARPMTSGSYNEQFF.